This record concerns one TCR beta chain sequence. This entry comes from a study of blood T cell repertoires in COVID-19. Produced via immunoSEQ multiplex PCR; TCRdb's table is partial and in-frame only. The sample gives fewer than 250,000 clones, about 88% of which show up once; approximately 1.1% is in the top ten. J gave up 5 bases and V 4 bases, and 15 bases lay outside the gene matches. The CDR3 is 17 amino acids. Germline V gene sequence: CDR1 SGHRS, CDR2 YFSETQ. The source material was peripheral blood. V and J are TRBV5-1 and TRBJ2-1; 7 nucleotides line up with TRBD1. The TCR originated in a man younger than 45 with acute or convalescent COVID-19. The CDR3 DNA is TGCGCCAGCAGCCCCCACACTATAGGGACAGTCAACAATGAGCAGTTCTTC. Translating gives CASSPHTIGTVNNEQFF.